The 29 T cell receptor beta chains below all came from one sample that was sequenced in a study of beta chain features in type 1 diabetes. Reverse transcription of all isolated RNA meant that expressed TCRB transcripts were sequenced. Clones were sequenced by immunoSEQ multiplex PCR, and TCRdb holds only the in-frame ones, with some missing. The sample contains about 370,000 clones, approximately 15% of which appear only once. Specimen: naive CD4+ T cells from blood. Receptors originate from a woman between 18 and 29 years old in good health.

This clone was observed a few times. The J gene is TRBJ2-2, the V gene TRBV5-1; D is possibly TRBD1 (6 bases). Trimming left V 0 bases short and J 5 bases short, with 14 bases between. Germline V gives CDR1 SGHRS, CDR2 YFSETQ. The CDR3 length is 16 residues. In DNA form, the CDR3 reads TGCGCCAGCAGCTTGGTGGTGACAGGAAAAACCGGGGAGCTGTTTTTT. Protein product: CASSLVVTGKTGELFF.

The rearrangement uses TRBV5-1 and TRBJ2-2, with 8 bases that match TRBD2. From germline, CDR1 is SGHRS and CDR2 YFSETQ. The CDR3 length is 16 residues. The junction had 3 bases not matched to a gene; V was cut back by 2 bases and J by 0 bases. CDR3 loop: CASSLLAESNTGELFF. CDR3 DNA: TGCGCCAGCAGCTTACTAGCGGAATCGAACACCGGGGAGCTGTTTTTT.

This clone was seen more than once but under ten times. This chain joins TRBV30 and TRBJ2-1, with D maybe TRBD2 (6 bases). The CDR3 spans 11 residues. V was clipped by 0 bases and J by 13 bases, with 10 bases between them. Germline V gene sequence: CDR1 GTSNPN, CDR2 SVGIG (reference sequence). The CDR3 DNA reads TGTGCCTGGAGTGTGCGACTAGGTCAGTTCTTC. This translates into CAWSVRLGQFF.

The gene calls are TRBV9 and TRBJ2-3; 10 nucleotides line up with TRBD2. Trimming took 4 bases from V and 4 from J; bases not matched to a gene: 9. Germline CDR1 SGDLS, CDR2 YYNGEE. This CDR3 region has 16 residues. In DNA form, the CDR3 reads TGTGCCAGCAGCCCCCGAGCGGGAGGGCCGGCAGATACGCAGTATTTT. Translated: CASSPRAGGPADTQYF.

The V call is TRBV15, the J call TRBJ1-5; 8 nucleotides match TRBD1. Germline lookup yields CDR1 LNHNV and CDR2 YYDKDF (reference sequence). The length of the CDR3 is 16 residues. V was pared by 5 bases and J by 1 base, with 7 bases of the junction left unmatched. CDR3 DNA: TGTGCCACCAGCGGAATGACAGGGGCGAGCAATCAGCCCCAGCATTTT. Residues: CATSGMTGASNQPQHF. Full variable domain (remainder filled in from reference TRBV15 and TRBJ1-5): DAMVIQNPRYQVTQFGKPVTLSCSQTLNHNVMYWYQQKSSQAPKLLFHYYDKDFNNEADTPDNFQSRRPNTSFCFLDIRSPGLGDTAMYLCATSGMTGASNQPQHFGDGTRLSIL.

The J gene is TRBJ2-7, the V gene TRBV14; TRBD2 agrees at 14 bases. CDR3 length equals 15 residues. CDR1 is SGHDN, CDR2 FVKESK, per germline. The J segment lost 3 bases and the V segment lost 4 bases, leaving 2 bases of the junction unmatched. The CDR3 nucleotides are TGTGCCAGCAGCCCCGGGACTAGCGGGAGCTACGAGCAGTACTTC. Residues: CASSPGTSGSYEQYF.

The chain recombines TRBV29-1 with TRBJ1-1; 9 positions agree with TRBD1. The trim removed 6 bases at V and 1 base at J, leaving 12 bases unmatched. The germline V gene encodes CDR1 SQVTM and CDR2 ANQGSEA. The CDR3 length is 16 residues. In DNA form, the CDR3 reads TGCAGCGTGAGCGGAACAGGGGGCTACGGGAACACTGAAGCTTTCTTT. Protein: CSVSGTGGYGNTEAFF.

There are a few counts of this clone. The chain links TRBV27 to TRBJ2-7; 11 bases are shared with TRBD2. The CDR3 is 14 residues long. V lost 8 bases, J lost 2 bases, and 5 bases stayed unmatched. Germline V gene sequence: CDR1 MNHEY, CDR2 SMNVEV (reference sequence). CDR3 amino acids: CASGRLAGTYEQYF. In DNA, the CDR3 is TGTGCCAGCGGGCGACTAGCGGGGACCTACGAGCAGTACTTC.

The chain links TRBV7-2 to TRBJ1-5; weak D call: TRBD1 (6 bases). V lost 5 bases, J lost 0 bases, and 14 bases lay in between. The CDR3 spans 16 residues. In germline, CDR1 is SGHTA, CDR2 FQGNSA. The CDR3 DNA reads as TGTGCCAGCAGCCCGATTGGGACATCTAGCAATCAGCCCCAGCATTTT. It specifies CASSPIGTSSNQPQHF.

This clone showed up just a few times. The V and J genes are TRBV27 and TRBJ2-3; TRBD2 is a possible D gene (5 bases). Trimming cost V 3 bases and J 0 bases, with 13 bases left between them. CDR1 MNHEY and CDR2 SMNVEV come from the germline V gene (reference sequence). This CDR3 spans 16 amino acids. CDR3: CASSFTPAESTDTQYF. CDR3 DNA: TGTGCCAGCAGTTTCACCCCAGCGGAGAGCACAGATACGCAGTATTTT.

The chain links TRBV14 to TRBJ1-1, with D uncertain. V was cut by 1 base and J by 0 bases, with 3 bases left in between. Germline loops: CDR1 SGHDN, CDR2 FVKESK. The CDR3 is 13 residues long. CDR3 nucleotide sequence: TGTGCCAGCAGCCAAGGTATGAACACTGAAGCTTTCTTT. This codes for CASSQGMNTEAFF. Using reference TRBV14 and TRBJ1-1 for the parts outside the CDR3, the full variable domain is EAGVTQFPSHSVIEKGQTVTLRCDPISGHDNLYWYRRVMGKEIKFLLHFVKESKQDESGMPNNRFLAERTGGTYSTLKVQPAELEDSGVYFCASSQGMNTEAFFGQGTRLTVV.

The chain joins TRBV4-1 to TRBJ1-2; TRBD1 agrees at 8 bases. With V trimmed by 4 bases and J by 8 bases, 6 bases remained unmatched. The length of the CDR3 is 13 residues. Germline V gene sequence: CDR1 MGHRA, CDR2 YSYEKL. The CDR3: CASSPQGARGYTF. The CDR3 DNA reads as TGCGCCAGCAGCCCTCAGGGGGCGCGGGGCTACACCTTC.

The CDR3 DNA reads TGTGCCACCAGCAGAGGCGCCGAGGAACGCTCCTACAATGAGCAGTTCTTC. As protein: CATSRGAEERSYNEQFF. The rearrangement uses TRBV15 and TRBJ2-1; no clear D gene. The germline CDR1 and CDR2 sequences are LNHNV and YYDKDF (reference sequence). V lost 1 base and J 0 bases, leaving 13 bases between the germline ends. The CDR3 totals 17 residues.

The CDR3 spells CASSAPGASGSWGSYNEQFF. DNA for the CDR3: TGTGCCAGCAGCGCCCCTGGGGCTAGCGGGAGCTGGGGCTCCTACAATGAGCAGTTCTTC. The rearrangement uses TRBV9 and TRBJ2-1, with 10 bases aligning to TRBD2. Germline assignment: CDR1 SGDLS and CDR2 YYNGEE. The CDR3 is 20 residues long. Trimming cost V 3 bases and J 0 bases; bases outside gene matches: 15.

A remark on this clone: Other DNA sequences of this sample code for an identical CDR3. V and J are TRBV4-1 and TRBJ1-5, with D uncertain. Deletions cut 0 bases from V and 4 bases from J, with 4 bases between. Germline V gene lookup returns CDR1 MGHRA and CDR2 YSYEKL. This CDR3 has 13 amino acids. The CDR3 here is CASSQDRNQPQHF. DNA for the CDR3: TGCGCCAGCAGCCAAGATCGGAATCAGCCCCAGCATTTT.

The CDR3 nucleotides read TGCGCCAGCAGCCAAGACTACCAAGAGACCCAGTACTTC. Translation gives CASSQDYQETQYF. The V call is TRBV5-1, the J call TRBJ2-5, with D hard to call. Germline V gives CDR1 SGHRS, CDR2 YFSETQ. The CDR3 loop spans 13 amino acids. V was clipped by 4 bases and J by 0 bases, with 7 bases between them.

The chain links TRBV11-1 to TRBJ2-3, with a tentative D call TRBD2 (6 bases). Trimming left V 5 bases short and J 0 bases short, with 12 bases between. From germline, CDR1 is SGHAT and CDR2 FQDESV (reference sequence). The CDR3 runs 15 residues. The CDR3 DNA reads TGTGCCAGCAGCACCCCCGGGGGTAGCACAGATACGCAGTATTTT. Translating it yields CASSTPGGSTDTQYF.

This clone is a singleton in its sample. This chain joins TRBV2 and TRBJ1-5; D possibly corresponds to TRBD1 (6 bases). The CDR3 is 14 residues long. Germline values: CDR1 SNHLY, CDR2 FYNNEI. V was clipped by 4 bases and J by 7 bases, with 14 bases between them. CDR3 region: CASSVFQGKQPQHF. The CDR3 DNA is TGTGCCAGCAGTGTTTTCCAGGGGAAGCAGCCCCAGCATTTT.

The table lists this clone with a few counts. The chain couples TRBV11-2 to TRBJ2-2; perhaps TRBD2 as D (5 bases). Trimming cost V 4 bases and J 6 bases, with 15 bases left between them. This CDR3 has 15 amino acids. Per the germline V gene, CDR1 is SGHAT and CDR2 is FQNNGV. This chain's CDR3 is CASSSLRVLAGELFF. Here the CDR3 DNA reads TGTGCCAGCAGCTCATTACGGGTACTAGCCGGGGAGCTGTTTTTT. The full variable domain, completed using reference TRBV11-2 and TRBJ2-2, is EAGVAQSPRYKIIEKRQSVAFWCNPISGHATLYWYQQILGQGPKLLIQFQNNGVVDDSQLPKDRFSAERLKGVDSTLKIQPAKLEDSAVYLCASSSLRVLAGELFFGEGSRLTVL.

The V call is TRBV29-1, the J call TRBJ2-7, with 14 bases that match TRBD2. The CDR3 loop spans 16 amino acids. The J segment lost 5 bases and the V segment lost 4 bases, leaving 10 bases of the junction unmatched. The germline V gene has CDR1 SQVTM and CDR2 ANQGSEA. CDR3 in DNA: TGCAGCGTTGGGGGACTAGCGGGAGTTAAAGGAAACGAGCAGTACTTC. This gives the protein CSVGGLAGVKGNEQYF.

The chain carries TRBV4-2 and TRBJ2-1; 8 bases are shared with TRBD2. The length of the CDR3 is 16 residues. Germline V gene lookup returns CDR1 LGHNA and CDR2 YNFKEQ. V dropped 4 bases and J dropped 1; count of bases not matched to a gene: 6. CDR3 DNA: TGTGCCAGCAGCCCGTCGGGACTAGTATCCTACAATGAGCAGTTCTTC. This codes for CASSPSGLVSYNEQFF.

This clone was seen a few times. The chain recombines TRBV6-6 with TRBJ2-6; 7 positions agree with TRBD1. The germline gives CDR1 MNHNY, CDR2 SVGAGI (reference sequence). The junction had 8 bases not matched to a gene; V was cut back by 2 bases and J by 13 bases. There are 14 residues in the CDR3. CDR3 bases: TGTGCCAGCAGTTACCCCCAGGGGGTAGGTGTCCTGACTTTC. Its protein product is CASSYPQGVGVLTF.

With regard to this clone: Other DNA sequences in the same sample also yield this CDR3. The CDR3 coding sequence is TGTGCCTGGAGTGCGGGACGGGGGGTGGATATTCAGTACTTC. Protein: CAWSAGRGVDIQYF. The rearrangement uses TRBV30 and TRBJ2-4; the match to TRBD2 covers 7 bases. The CDR3 length is 14 residues. In germline, CDR1 is GTSNPN, CDR2 SVGIG (reference sequence). Unmatched junction bases numbered 10, after V lost 1 base and J lost 10 bases.

The rearrangement uses TRBV25-1 and TRBJ1-2, with a possible D match to TRBD1 (5 bases). V was trimmed by 2 bases and J by 7 bases, leaving 17 bases between them. The length of the CDR3 is 15 residues. Germline V lookup: CDR1 MGHDK, CDR2 SYGVNS. Written as DNA, the CDR3 is TGTGCCAGCAGTGAACCCGTCGGCAGGGAGGGTGGCTACACCTTC. Its protein is CASSEPVGREGGYTF.

This clone has more than one count but fewer than ten. J is TRBJ1-1 and V is TRBV25-1; unclear D gene. This CDR3 is 16 amino acids long. The V and J ends lost 2 bases and 3 bases respectively, with 16 bases between them. CDR1 is MGHDK and CDR2 is SYGVNS in the germline V gene. CDR3 nucleotides: TGTGCCAGCAGTGAAGATAGTGAGGGAACGGACACTGAAGCTTTCTTT. Translating gives CASSEDSEGTDTEAFF.

This clone was counted a few times. The rearrangement joins TRBV5-1 to TRBJ2-1; 9 nucleotides align to TRBD1. From germline, CDR1 is SGHRS and CDR2 YFSETQ. The CDR3 has 15 residues. The J segment lost 7 bases and the V segment lost 4 bases, leaving 9 bases of the junction unmatched. CDR3 amino acids: CASSAEGTGPNEQFF. In DNA form, the CDR3 reads TGCGCCAGCAGCGCGGAGGGGACAGGGCCGAATGAGCAGTTCTTC.

The chain carries TRBV25-1 and TRBJ2-1; 9 bases are shared with TRBD2. The CDR3 totals 16 residues. Germline CDR1 is MGHDK and CDR2 is SYGVNS. The junction had 8 bases not matched to a gene; V was cut back by 0 bases and J by 8 bases. This CDR3 is CASSEYGIAGDHEQFF. The CDR3 nucleotides read TGTGCCAGCAGTGAATATGGGATAGCGGGAGACCATGAGCAGTTCTTC.

This clone was seen only a few times. J is TRBJ2-7 and V is TRBV9; possibly TRBD1 for D (7 bases). This CDR3 is built from 13 residues. Trimming cost V 0 bases and J 5 bases, with 9 bases left between them. In germline, CDR1 is SGDLS, CDR2 YYNGEE. CDR3 amino acids: CASSVGGTDEQYF. DNA of the CDR3: TGTGCCAGCAGCGTAGGCGGGACAGACGAGCAGTACTTC.

The chain links TRBV27 to TRBJ1-3; D possibly corresponds to TRBD1 (6 bases). Germline CDR1 and CDR2: MNHEY and SMNVEV (reference sequence). V was trimmed by 7 bases and J by 0 bases, leaving 10 bases between them. The CDR3 spans 14 residues. The CDR3 DNA follows: TGTGCCAGCAAGGGGGACCTCTCTGGAAACACCATATATTTT. It yields the protein CASKGDLSGNTIYF.